The sequence of this TCR beta chain was determined in a study of blood T cells in healthy people across ages (dated by TCRdb to the mid-2010s). Describing the broader study: In model experiments, template switching captured about one uniquely barcoded TCR beta cDNA molecule for every two T cells. For two donors (one aged 18 to 30 and one aged 80 or older), the study analyzed two additional independent replicas of 1 million unique cDNA reads from the same blood draw. Donors were grouped into four age groups: young (average 16 years), middle-aged (39), aged (over 55) and long-lived (about 90). To avoid experimental bias, donors of different ages were distributed randomly across sequencing lanes. Using deep sequencing normalized with unique cDNA molecular identifiers, the study measured how TCR beta repertoire diversity changes with age. Broader findings and caveats from the paper: Donor CMV infection status was unknown, potentially confounding age-related changes in expanded clonotypes. A strong correlation was found between observed TCR beta diversity and the percentage of naive T cells measured by flow cytometry. Compared with the aged group, the long-lived group had more naive CD4+ T cells, fewer expanded clones and increased TCR diversity, a pattern suggesting age selection. Conclusive comparison of naive and antigen-experienced compartments was prevented by the profiling of bulk unsorted PBMCs. Total diversity estimates from one million sequenced T cells were considered lower bounds and underestimates. As age increased, observed TCR beta diversity per million T cells dropped in a roughly linear way, and a significant reduction was already evident by age about 40.

Systemically healthy Caucasian individuals from Russia, approximately 39 in total and aged roughly 6 to 90 years, were included as donors. Around 10 milliliters of peripheral blood were collected from each donor into EDTA-treated Vacutainer tubes. Ficoll-Paque density-gradient centrifugation was used to isolate PBMCs, with at least 6 million per sample. Total RNA, at least 5 micrograms per sample, was extracted from PBMCs with Trizol reagent. Naive CD45RAhigh/CD27high T cell percentages were measured by flow cytometry on a PBMC aliquot from every donor. To prepare the library, 5' RACE was applied. This sample was sequenced with an Illumina HiSeq 2500. A second PCR of about 7 to 12 cycles was performed with a sample-barcoded 5' primer and a J-beta primer mix. A unique molecular identifier was introduced onto each TCR beta cDNA molecule by a template-switch 5' adaptor carrying 12 random nucleotides. Each sample yielded at least 2.5 million CDR3-containing paired-end reads. The Mint cDNA synthesis kit, primed by a TRBC-specific oligonucleotide, was used to synthesize first-strand cDNA from all RNA. Following uracil-DNA glycosylase treatment, all cDNA underwent a first 18-cycle PCR with the universal primers M1SS and BC2_uni_R. From the authors' description of their analysis: For normalization, 1 million high-quality reads were randomly selected from each sample, with every read carrying a distinct molecular identifier. Reads with shared molecular identifiers were discarded instead of being binned into consensus sequences. CDR3 identification, clonotype clustering and error correction used MiTCR with a Q25 quality threshold and the strictest error-elimination algorithm. A nonparametric unseen species model using Euler transformation provided a lower-bound estimate of total TCR beta diversity. TCRdb itself trimmed the public reads at Q25 with fastp, ran MiXCR and retained productive beta chains. Here each entry gathers all rows of one CDR3 protein and keeps the most common genes and DNA. None of the V and J calls come from the authors' own analysis; TCRdb made them. The sample data list hundreds of thousands of distinct CDR3 sequences, and approximately 52% of these were observed just once. The ten top clones hold 13% of the sample.

Trimming removed 0 bases from V and 0 bases from J, leaving 5 bases between the germline ends. In the germline V gene, CDR1 corresponds to LGHNA and CDR2 to YSLEER. From the cysteine up to the phenylalanine, the CDR3 has a length of 14 residues. The retained sequence is limited to the CDR3, 42 bases, with the frame set at the first base. Points on this clonotype: Its cognate antigen has yet to be identified. Base quality data are lacking; no much larger clone is found one base away.

The sample comprised blood. The chain uses TRBV4-3 and TRBJ1-1; the D gene is unclear. This receptor was obtained from an elderly woman in good health. The CDR3 region has the sequence CASSQDTLNTEAFF. Here is the DNA: TGCGCCAGCAGCCAAGACACTTTGAACACTGAAGCTTTCTTT.